These 8 T cell receptor beta chains were sequenced from one sample in a study of blood T cell repertoires in COVID-19 (dated by TCRdb to the early 2020s). Libraries were prepared through the immunoSEQ multiplex PCR assay. TCRdb retrieved this table from immuneACCESS and kept in-frame rearrangements only. Not all clones are present; in checked studies, unresolved V genes account for under half, and no reason is known for the remainder. The sample includes 270,000 or so clones, with approximately 87% observed a single time. The ten top clones hold less than 15% of the sample. The specimen was peripheral blood. Receptors originate from a woman aged 25 to 39 with COVID-19, enrolled during active disease.

In this sample, this clone turned up a few times. The chain has TRBV11-2 and TRBJ2-7, with D possibly matching TRBD1 (6 bases). Deletions cut 5 bases from V and 2 bases from J, with 19 bases between. The germline V gene has CDR1 SGHAT and CDR2 FQNNGV. The CDR3 has 16 residues. The CDR3 here is CASSVGALTPPYEQYF. The CDR3 DNA follows: TGTGCCAGCAGCGTGGGGGCTCTTACCCCCCCCTACGAGCAGTACTTC.

This chain joins TRBV6-5 and TRBJ2-5; D may be TRBD1 (7 bases). Between the trimmed V and J ends, which lost 6 bases and 6 bases, there was a span of 14 bases. This CDR3 spans 13 amino acids. Germline V gene data show CDR1 as MNHEY and CDR2 as SVGAGI. This CDR3 reads CASRMEGAKTQYF. CDR3 nucleotides: TGTGCCAGCAGGATGGAGGGGGCGAAGACCCAGTACTTC.

V usage is TRBV11-2 and J usage is TRBJ2-5; weak D call: TRBD1 (6 bases). The CDR3 totals 13 residues. Germline V lookup: CDR1 SGHAT, CDR2 FQNNGV. V lost 3 bases to trimming and J lost 5 bases, with 10 bases between them. The CDR3 DNA reads TGTGCCAGCAGCTTCAGGGGCCCGGAGACCCAGTACTTC. Protein sequence: CASSFRGPETQYF.

V and J are TRBV18 and TRBJ2-2; weak D call: TRBD2 (5 bases). Germline V lookup: CDR1 KGHSH, CDR2 LQKENI. There are 13 residues in the CDR3. V shed 3 bases and J shed 7 bases, with 9 bases lying between them. The CDR3 is CASSPGEYGELFF. Here the CDR3 DNA reads TGTGCCAGCTCACCCGGGGAGTACGGGGAGCTGTTTTTT.

The V gene is TRBV5-4, the J gene TRBJ1-6; the D is unclear. Germline CDR1 and CDR2: SGHNT and YYREEE (reference sequence). V gave up 4 bases and J gave up 0 bases, with 14 bases separating them. The CDR3 runs to 17 residues. The CDR3 coding sequence is TGTGCCAGCAGCCCGAATCGAGGGAGCTCCTATAATTCACCCCTCCACTTT. Protein: CASSPNRGSSYNSPLHF.

V usage is TRBV15 and J usage is TRBJ1-6, with D perhaps TRBD1 (5 bases). V lost 0 bases and J 8 bases, leaving 11 bases between the germline ends. The CDR3 is 15 residues long. Germline assignment: CDR1 LNHNV and CDR2 YYDKDF (reference sequence). CDR3 nucleotide sequence: TGTGCCACCAGCAGAGAAGCACAGGTCCATTCACCCCTCCACTTT. Amino acids: CATSREAQVHSPLHF.

V is TRBV27 and J is TRBJ2-3, with 15 bases aligning to TRBD2. This CDR3 is built from 18 residues. After removal of 4 bases from V and 2 bases from J, the junction contained 7 bases not matched to a gene. Germline loops: CDR1 MNHEY, CDR2 SMNVEV (reference sequence). The CDR3 loop is CASSSLGLAGGLTDTQYF. CDR3 DNA sequence: TGTGCCAGCAGTTCTCTGGGACTAGCGGGGGGCCTCACAGATACGCAGTATTTT.

About this clone: Distinct nucleotide sequences in the sample also encode this CDR3. The V and J genes are TRBV5-1 and TRBJ1-2, with TRBD1 matching 9 bases. V lost 0 bases and J lost 3; bases outside the gene matches: 0. This CDR3 is 14 amino acids long. Germline assignment: CDR1 SGHRS and CDR2 YFSETQ. CDR3 protein: CASSLGTGDYGYTF. The CDR3 bases are TGCGCCAGCAGCTTGGGGACAGGGGACTATGGCTACACCTTC.